This TCR beta chain derives from a study of technical replicates of blood from a few donors. Repertoires were generated with immunoSEQ multiplex PCR, while TCRdb's copy carries only in-frame clones and drops some. The sample has 60,000 to 80,000 clones, nearly 90% seen once. Germline V gene lookup returns CDR1 SNHLY and CDR2 FYNNEI. The CDR3 has 13 residues. Trimming stripped 2 bases from V and 4 bases from J, with 8 bases between. This receptor was identified in a human donor in good health. Some clones in this sample may be carry-over from other donors' samples. Sequenced input: PBMCs. The chain is built from TRBV2 and TRBJ1-2, with no clear D. The CDR3 DNA reads TGTGCCAGCAGTGAACAGGCGACCTATGGCTACACCTTC. It codes for CASSEQATYGYTF.